This T cell receptor beta chain was sequenced during a study of blood T cell repertoires in COVID-19. The germline V gene encodes CDR1 SQVTM and CDR2 ANQGSEA. The V segment lost 4 bases and the J segment 2 bases; nucleotides outside the gene matches: 10. The CDR3 contains 15 residues. The method was immunoSEQ multiplex PCR; TCRdb's version includes in-frame clones alone and lacks a portion of them. The sample shows around 57,000 clones, 82% of them seen only once. This chain connects TRBV29-1 to TRBJ1-2, with 7 positions matching TRBD1. The specimen sequenced was peripheral blood. The sequence was obtained from a woman aged 55-69 years with acute or convalescent COVID-19. This CDR3 is CSVGGVGGLNYGYTF. In DNA form, the CDR3 reads TGCAGCGTTGGAGGAGTAGGGGGCCTGAACTATGGCTACACCTTC.